The clone carrying this TCR beta chain has more than one count but fewer than ten. Antigen: not known. Participants comprised healthy donors of bone marrow. The CDR3 consists of 14 residues. CDR1 MNHNS and CDR2 SASEGT come from the germline V gene. Trimming at V came to 5 bases and at J to 6 bases, leaving 7 bases not matched to a gene. This entry belongs to a study of cytomegalovirus exposure and HLA in healthy donors. Study as a whole: Some 200 million T cells yielded some 100 million unique TCR beta sequences, as an earlier analysis found.

60 Vbeta and 13 Jbeta primers were used in PCR. Sequencing was performed with immunoSEQ multiplex PCR; in TCRdb, only in-frame clones are kept and a portion is missing. The sample has about 200,000 clones; 75% to 90% are singletons. Findings of the study overall: Per published reports, the classifier diagnosed cytomegalovirus status with high specificity and sensitivity. The presence/absence work took it that sequencing depth was about the same across donors.

Sequenced input: PBMCs. This chain uses TRBV6-1 with TRBJ2-7; 10 bases align to TRBD1. The clonotype originates from a woman aged 40 to 49 in good health and CMV-seronegative. The CDR3: CASSRPGQGREQYF. DNA of the CDR3: TGTGCCAGCAGTCGACCGGGACAGGGGCGCGAGCAGTACTTC.